One T cell receptor beta chain is described in this entry. Its specificity is not known. This sample's TCRbeta library carried unique molecular identifier barcodes. TCRdb used MiXCR to reprocess the PCR reads, holding one entry per CDR3 protein. The sample yields about 580,000 distinct CDR3 sequences, around 23% seen once. This specimen belongs to a study of T-cell reconstitution after alpha-beta-depleted transplantation in children. Notes on the study in general: Newly produced T cells mostly provided counts and TCRbeta diversity after one year, as hyperexpanded clones declined. Some patients owed their high day-60 TCRbeta diversity to surviving recipient T cells and thymic progenitors. By about two months after transplant, alpha-beta T cells reportedly arose from several hundred graft clones that had expanded.

Trimming shortened V by 0 bases and J by 7 bases, and 6 bases separated the two germline ends. The CDR3 has 12 amino acids. CDR1 is SGHRS and CDR2 is YFSETQ in the germline V gene. Sequenced material: PBMCs, mostly from graft donor cells, taken 360 days after TCRalphabeta/CD19-depleted stem cell transplant. The V call is TRBV5-1, the J call TRBJ2-3; D gene uncertain. The TCR sequence derives from a boy under two years old who had a stem cell transplant for acute myeloid leukemia, so the T cells may come from the graft donor. The CDR3 reads CASSLDLNTQYF. CDR3 nucleotides: TGCGCCAGCAGCTTGGACTTAAATACGCAGTATTTT. The full variable domain, completed using reference TRBV5-1 and TRBJ2-3, is KAGVTQTPRYLIKTRGQQVTLSCSPISGHRSVSWYQQTPGQGLQFLFEYFSETQRNKGNFPGRFSGRQFSNSRSEMNVSTLELGDSALYLCASSLDLNTQYFGPGTRLTVL.